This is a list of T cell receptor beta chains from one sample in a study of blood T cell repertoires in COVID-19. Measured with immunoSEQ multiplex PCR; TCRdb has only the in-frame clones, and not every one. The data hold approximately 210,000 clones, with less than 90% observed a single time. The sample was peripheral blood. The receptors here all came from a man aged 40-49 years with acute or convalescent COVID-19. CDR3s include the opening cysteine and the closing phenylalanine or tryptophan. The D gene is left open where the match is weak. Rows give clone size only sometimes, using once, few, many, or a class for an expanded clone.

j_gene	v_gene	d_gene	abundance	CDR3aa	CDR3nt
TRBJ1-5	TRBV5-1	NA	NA	CASSLYPRRGNQPQHF	TGCGCCAGCAGCTTGTACCCAAGACGGGGCAATCAGCCCCAGCATTTT
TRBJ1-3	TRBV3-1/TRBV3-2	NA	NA	CASSQGHQAGAGNTIYF	TGTGCCAGCAGCCAAGGGCATCAGGCAGGGGCCGGAAACACCATATATTTT
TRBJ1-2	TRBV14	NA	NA	CASSQGRVYGYTF	TGTGCCAGCAGCCAGGGCAGGGTCTATGGCTACACCTTC
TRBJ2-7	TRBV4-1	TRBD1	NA	CASSQGPGTGSYEQYF	TGCGCCAGCAGCCAAGGTCCCGGGACAGGTTCCTACGAGCAGTACTTC
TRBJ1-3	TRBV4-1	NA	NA	CASSDGNSGNTIYF	TGCGCCAGCAGCGACGGGAACTCTGGAAACACCATATATTTT
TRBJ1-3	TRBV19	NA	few	CASSIAGGNTIYF	TGTGCCAGTAGTATAGCAGGGGGAAACACCATATATTTT
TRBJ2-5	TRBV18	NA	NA	CASGGSQETQYF	TGTGCCAGCGGGGGGTCCCAAGAGACCCAGTACTTC
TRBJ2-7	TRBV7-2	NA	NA	CASSLGRDREQYF	TGTGCCAGCAGCTTAGGGCGGGATAGGGAGCAGTACTTC
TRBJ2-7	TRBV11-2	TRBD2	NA	CASSLGLDYEQYF	TGTGCCAGCTCCCTAGGACTAGATTACGAGCAGTACTTC
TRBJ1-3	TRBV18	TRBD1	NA	CASSPTSTGTAGNTIYF	TGTGCCAGCTCACCAACCTCGACAGGGACTGCTGGAAACACCATATATTTT
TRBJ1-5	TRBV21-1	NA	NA	CASSKAGRVGGVNQPQHF	TGTGCCAGCAGCAAAGCAGGCAGGGTAGGGGGGGTTAATCAGCCCCAGCATTTT
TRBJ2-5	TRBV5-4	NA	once	CASSWGRDGETQYF	TGTGCCAGCAGCTGGGGCAGGGATGGGGAGACCCAGTACTTC